The rows below give T cell receptor beta chains drawn from one sample of a study of TIL therapy for anti-PD-1-resistant metastatic lung cancer. Using immunoSEQ multiplex PCR, the repertoire was profiled, and TCRdb retains in-frame clones only, with some absent. This table has more than 9,000 clones, approximately 52% appearing once. The sequences come from tumor tissue, collected at baseline. The receptors here all came from a person aged 25-80 years with non-small cell lung cancer. Both conserved end residues are part of each CDR3. Each record gives: V gene, J gene, D gene, clone size, CDR3 DNA, CDR3 protein. D genes are given only for firm matches. Clone size is not always given. Where it is, it says once, few, many or a class for expanded clones.

TRBV5-1	TRBJ1-1	NA	NA	TGCGCCAGCAGCTTGGAATCATGGTACACTGAAGCTTTCTTT	CASSLESWYTEAFF
TRBV30	TRBJ2-7	TRBD2	NA	TGTGCCTGGAGTGGCTGGGGGGGTAGTACCTACGAGCAGTACTTC	CAWSGWGGSTYEQYF
TRBV6-5	TRBJ2-7	NA	NA	TGTGCCAGCAGTCCCGGTGGAGGGGACCTCTACGAGCAGTACTTC	CASSPGGGDLYEQYF
TRBV12-3/TRBV12-4	TRBJ2-1	NA	medium-sized	TGTGCCAGCAGTTTAGCTTCCAATGAGCAGTTCTTC	CASSLASNEQFF
TRBV30	TRBJ2-3	NA	NA	TGTGCCTGGAGTCCCGGGACTTTCCTCACAGATACGCAGTATTTT	CAWSPGTFLTDTQYF
TRBV25-1	TRBJ1-3	NA	NA	TGTGCCAGCAGTATGAGAGGGTACGGAAACACCATATATTTT	CASSMRGYGNTIYF
TRBV7-2	TRBJ2-7	NA	once	TGTGCCAGCAGCGCCGGGCCGAGGGACGAGCAGTACTTC	CASSAGPRDEQYF
TRBV5-1	TRBJ1-1	NA	NA	TGCGCCAGCTCGGGCGGGGGAGGATACACTGAAGCTTTCTTT	CASSGGGGYTEAFF
TRBV28	TRBJ2-7	NA	medium-sized	TGTGCCAGCAGTTCCGTCGGGCCTTATTCCTACGAGCAGTACTTC	CASSSVGPYSYEQYF
TRBV5-8	TRBJ2-5	NA	NA	TGTGCCAGCAGCCAGAGGGGCAGGGTAGGATTCGAGACCCAGTACTTC	CASSQRGRVGFETQYF
TRBV28	TRBJ1-6	NA	NA	TGTGCCAGCAGTTTTGCGGGGAGCGACAACTCACCCCTCCACTTT	CASSFAGSDNSPLHF
TRBV4-1	TRBJ2-1	TRBD2	few	TGCGCCAGCAGCCCTCCAGCGGGGTATGAGCAGTTCTTC	CASSPPAGYEQFF
TRBV27	TRBJ1-2	NA	NA	TGTGCCAGCTCTCCTTCGGGGCTCTACTATGGCTACACCTTC	CASSPSGLYYGYTF
TRBV19	TRBJ1-5	NA	NA	TGTGCCAGTAGTATGGGGGCAGCAAATCAGCCCCAGCATTTT	CASSMGAANQPQHF
TRBV30	TRBJ1-5	NA	once	TGTGCCTGGAGTGTACTCGGGGGGTCTTATAGCAATCAGCCCCAGCATTTT	CAWSVLGGSYSNQPQHF
TRBV30	TRBJ2-2	TRBD1	few	TGTGCCTGGAATGAGAGGGGGCCCGGGGAGCTGTTTTTT	CAWNERGPGELFF
TRBV12-5	TRBJ2-7	TRBD2	once	TGTGCTAGTGGTTTTATAGCGGGGCCATCCTACGAGCAGTACTTC	CASGFIAGPSYEQYF
TRBV19	TRBJ1-1	TRBD1	NA	TGTGCCAGTAGTATTTTGGGACAGATGAACACTGAAGCTTTCTTT	CASSILGQMNTEAFF
TRBV28	TRBJ1-2	TRBD1	NA	TGTGCCAGCAGACAAACGGGACAGGGGAACTATGGCTACACCTTC	CASRQTGQGNYGYTF
TRBV28	TRBJ1-3	NA	NA	TGTGCCAGCAGTTTATCGCCGGGAAACACCATATATTTT	CASSLSPGNTIYF
TRBV7-9	TRBJ1-5	TRBD1	NA	TGTGCCACCAAGGACAGGGGGGAACAGCCCCAGCATTTT	CATKDRGEQPQHF
TRBV19	TRBJ1-5	TRBD1	few	TGTGCCAGCTCCATGGGTAGCGGACAGGGATCTCAGCCCCAGCATTTT	CASSMGSGQGSQPQHF
TRBV6-6	TRBJ1-2	TRBD1	NA	TGTGCCAGCAGTTACTCGGGGACAGGGGGCGACTATGGCTACACCTTC	CASSYSGTGGDYGYTF
TRBV2	TRBJ2-2	TRBD2	NA	TGTGCCAGCAGTGAAGGGCAGGGCGGCGGGAGTCGCCGGGAGCTGTTTTTT	CASSEGQGGGSRRELFF
TRBV28	TRBJ2-5	NA	NA	TGTGCCAGCAGTTTCTCCGAACAAGAGACCCAGTACTTC	CASSFSEQETQYF
TRBV24-1	TRBJ2-2	NA	NA	TGTGCCACCAGTGATACGGGTCTAGGGGCCGGGGAGCTGTTTTTT	CATSDTGLGAGELFF
TRBV28	TRBJ1-4	TRBD1	NA	TGTGCCAGCAGCCTATTACCGACAGGGGTGGGTGAAAAACTGTTTTTT	CASSLLPTGVGEKLFF
TRBV2	TRBJ1-5	NA	few	TGTGCCAGCCGATCCACACCGGGAGGCAATCAGCCCCAGCATTTT	CASRSTPGGNQPQHF
TRBV7-8	TRBJ2-5	NA	NA	TGTGCCAGCAGCTTAGGGCAGGGCCATGGGAAAGAGACCCAGTACTTC	CASSLGQGHGKETQYF
TRBV6-6	TRBJ1-5	NA	few	TGTGCCAGCAGTCCCGACAGGACTTTTAGCAATCAGCCCCAGCATTTT	CASSPDRTFSNQPQHF
TRBV6-1	TRBJ1-2	NA	NA	TGTGCCAGCAGTGAAGCGACGGGGGTCAACTATGGCTACACCTTC	CASSEATGVNYGYTF
TRBV6-5	TRBJ2-2	NA	once	TGTGCCAGCAAACGTTCCCAGGGGAACACCGGGGAGCTGTTTTTT	CASKRSQGNTGELFF
TRBV19	TRBJ2-7	TRBD1	NA	TGTGCCAGTAGTTCCAGACCGGGACAGACCTTCTACGAGCAGTACTTC	CASSSRPGQTFYEQYF
TRBV3-1/TRBV3-2	TRBJ2-7	NA	NA	TGTGCCAGCAGCCAATCGGAAGAAGGCTACGAGCAGTACTTC	CASSQSEEGYEQYF
TRBV30	TRBJ1-4	NA	once	TGTGCCCGGAGGGGCTCTAATGAAAAACTGTTTTTT	CARRGSNEKLFF
TRBV27	TRBJ2-5	NA	few	TGTGCCAGCAGATACCAGGGGGGCTCACGGGAGACCCAGTACTTC	CASRYQGGSRETQYF
TRBV4-1	TRBJ2-1	NA	NA	TGCGCCAGCAGCCAAGAGTCCGTCGGGGATTTGGGGAATGAGCAGTTCTTC	CASSQESVGDLGNEQFF
TRBV2	TRBJ1-4	NA	NA	TGTGCCAGCAGTAAGACAGTTAATGAAAAACTGTTTTTT	CASSKTVNEKLFF
TRBV5-6	TRBJ1-2	TRBD1	NA	TGTGCCAGCAGACCAACCGGGACAGGTCCATCTTATGGCTACACCTTC	CASRPTGTGPSYGYTF
TRBV5-1	TRBJ1-4	NA	NA	TGCGCCAGCAGCTTGGCCGGGGCAGGGGAAAAACTGTTTTTT	CASSLAGAGEKLFF